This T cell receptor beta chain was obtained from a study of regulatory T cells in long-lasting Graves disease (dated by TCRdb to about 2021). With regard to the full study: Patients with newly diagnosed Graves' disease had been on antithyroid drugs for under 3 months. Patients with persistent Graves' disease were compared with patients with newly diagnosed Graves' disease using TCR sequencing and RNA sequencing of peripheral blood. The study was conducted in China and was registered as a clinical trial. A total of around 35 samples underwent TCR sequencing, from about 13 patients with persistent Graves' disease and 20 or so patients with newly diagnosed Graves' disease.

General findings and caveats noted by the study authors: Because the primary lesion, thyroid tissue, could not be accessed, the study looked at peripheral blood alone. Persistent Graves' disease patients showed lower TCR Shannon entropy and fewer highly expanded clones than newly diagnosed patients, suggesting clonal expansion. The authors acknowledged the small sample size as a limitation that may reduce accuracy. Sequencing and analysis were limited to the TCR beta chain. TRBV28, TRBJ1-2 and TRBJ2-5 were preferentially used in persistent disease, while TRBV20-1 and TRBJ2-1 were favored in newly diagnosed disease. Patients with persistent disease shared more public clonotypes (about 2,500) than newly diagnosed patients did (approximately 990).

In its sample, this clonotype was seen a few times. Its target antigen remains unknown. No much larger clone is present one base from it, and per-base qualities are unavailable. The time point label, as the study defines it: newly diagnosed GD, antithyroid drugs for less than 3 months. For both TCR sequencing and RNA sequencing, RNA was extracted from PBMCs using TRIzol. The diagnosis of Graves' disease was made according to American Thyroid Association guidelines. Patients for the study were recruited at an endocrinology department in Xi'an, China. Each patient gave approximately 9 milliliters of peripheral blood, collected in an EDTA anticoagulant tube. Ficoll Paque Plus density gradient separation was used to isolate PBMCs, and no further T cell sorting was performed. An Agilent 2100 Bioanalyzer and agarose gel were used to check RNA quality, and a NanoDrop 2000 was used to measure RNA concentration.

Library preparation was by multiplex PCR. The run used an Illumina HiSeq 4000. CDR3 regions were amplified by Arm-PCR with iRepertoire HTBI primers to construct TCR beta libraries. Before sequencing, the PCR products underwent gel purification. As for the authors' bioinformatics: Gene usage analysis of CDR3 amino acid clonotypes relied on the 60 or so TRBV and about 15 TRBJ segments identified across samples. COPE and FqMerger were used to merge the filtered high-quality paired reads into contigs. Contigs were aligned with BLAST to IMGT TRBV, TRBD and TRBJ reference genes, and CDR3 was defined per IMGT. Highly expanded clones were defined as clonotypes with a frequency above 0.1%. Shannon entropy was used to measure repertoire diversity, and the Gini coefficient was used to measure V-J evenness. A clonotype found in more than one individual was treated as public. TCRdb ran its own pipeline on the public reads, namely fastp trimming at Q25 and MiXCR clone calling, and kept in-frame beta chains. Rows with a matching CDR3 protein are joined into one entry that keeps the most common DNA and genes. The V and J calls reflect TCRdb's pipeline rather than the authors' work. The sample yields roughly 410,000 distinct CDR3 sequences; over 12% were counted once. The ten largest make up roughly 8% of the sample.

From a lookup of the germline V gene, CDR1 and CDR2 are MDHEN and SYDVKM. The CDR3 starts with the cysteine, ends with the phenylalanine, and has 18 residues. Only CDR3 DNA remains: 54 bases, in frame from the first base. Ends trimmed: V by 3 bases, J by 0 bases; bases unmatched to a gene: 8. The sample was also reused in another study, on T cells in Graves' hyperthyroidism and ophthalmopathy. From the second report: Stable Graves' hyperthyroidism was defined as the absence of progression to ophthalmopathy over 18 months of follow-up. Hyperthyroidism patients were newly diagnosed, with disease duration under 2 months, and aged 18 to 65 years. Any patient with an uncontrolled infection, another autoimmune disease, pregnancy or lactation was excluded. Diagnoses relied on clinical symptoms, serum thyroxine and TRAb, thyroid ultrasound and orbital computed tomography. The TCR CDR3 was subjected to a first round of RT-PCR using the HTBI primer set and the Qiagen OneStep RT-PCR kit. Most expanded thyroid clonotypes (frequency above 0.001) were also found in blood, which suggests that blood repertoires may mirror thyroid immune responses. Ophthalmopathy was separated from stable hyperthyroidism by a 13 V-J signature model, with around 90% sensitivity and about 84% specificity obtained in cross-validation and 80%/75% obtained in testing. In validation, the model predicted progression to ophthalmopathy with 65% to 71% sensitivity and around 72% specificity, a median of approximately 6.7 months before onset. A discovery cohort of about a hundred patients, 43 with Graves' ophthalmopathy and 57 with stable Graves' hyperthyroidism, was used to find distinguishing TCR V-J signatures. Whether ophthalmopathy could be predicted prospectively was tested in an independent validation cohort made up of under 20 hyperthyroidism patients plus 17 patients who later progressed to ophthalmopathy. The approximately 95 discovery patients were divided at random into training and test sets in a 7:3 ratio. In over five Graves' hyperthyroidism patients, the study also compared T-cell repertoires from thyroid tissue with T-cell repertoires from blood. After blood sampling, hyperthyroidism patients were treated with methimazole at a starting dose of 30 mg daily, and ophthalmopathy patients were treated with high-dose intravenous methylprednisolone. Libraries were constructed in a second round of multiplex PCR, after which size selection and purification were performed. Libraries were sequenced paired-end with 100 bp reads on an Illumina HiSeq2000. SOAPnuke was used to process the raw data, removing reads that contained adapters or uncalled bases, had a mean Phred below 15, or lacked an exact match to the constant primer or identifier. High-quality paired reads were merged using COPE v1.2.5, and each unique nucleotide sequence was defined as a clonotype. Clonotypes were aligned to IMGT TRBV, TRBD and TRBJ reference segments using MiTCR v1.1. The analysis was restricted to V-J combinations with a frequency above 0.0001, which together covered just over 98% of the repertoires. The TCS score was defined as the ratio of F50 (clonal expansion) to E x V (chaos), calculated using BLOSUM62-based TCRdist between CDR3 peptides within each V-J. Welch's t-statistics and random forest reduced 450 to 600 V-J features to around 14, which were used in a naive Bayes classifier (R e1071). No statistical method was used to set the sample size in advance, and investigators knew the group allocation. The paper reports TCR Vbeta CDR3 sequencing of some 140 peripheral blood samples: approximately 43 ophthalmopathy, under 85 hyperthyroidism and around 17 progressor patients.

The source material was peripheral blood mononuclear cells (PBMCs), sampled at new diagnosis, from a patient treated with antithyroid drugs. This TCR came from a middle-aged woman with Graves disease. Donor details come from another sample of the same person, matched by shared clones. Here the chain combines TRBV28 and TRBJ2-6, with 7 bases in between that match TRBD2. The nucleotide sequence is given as TGTGCCAGCAGTTTGGGGGTTGGGGGGGGCTCTGGGGCCAACGTCCTGACTTTC. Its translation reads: CASSLGVGGGSGANVLTF.